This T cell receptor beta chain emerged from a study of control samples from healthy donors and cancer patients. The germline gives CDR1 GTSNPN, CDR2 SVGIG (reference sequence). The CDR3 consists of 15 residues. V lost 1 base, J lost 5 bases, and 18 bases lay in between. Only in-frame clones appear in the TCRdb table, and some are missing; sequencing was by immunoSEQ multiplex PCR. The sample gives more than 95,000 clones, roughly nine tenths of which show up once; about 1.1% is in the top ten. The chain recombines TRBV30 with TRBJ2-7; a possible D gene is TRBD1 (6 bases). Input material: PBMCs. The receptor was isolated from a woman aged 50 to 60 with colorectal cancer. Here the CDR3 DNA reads TGTGCCTGGAGTGCCCGACTCAGGGGCGGCAACGAGCAGTACTTC. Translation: CAWSARLRGGNEQYF.